This T cell receptor (beta chain) was sequenced for a study of cytomegalovirus exposure and HLA in healthy donors. The study's findings and limits: Reported performance of the classifier showed diagnosis of cytomegalovirus status with high specificity and sensitivity. Within the 100 to 150 validation repertoires, first-cohort TCR clusters tended to co-occur, according to a later analysis.

A word on this clone: Its antigen is unidentified.

V was trimmed by 4 bases and J by 1 base, leaving 10 bases between them. Per germline, CDR1 ENHRY and CDR2 SYGVKD. The length of the CDR3 is 14 residues. The protocol was immunoSEQ multiplex PCR, while the TCRdb copy is restricted to in-frame clones and leaves out a portion. Among under 400,000 clones, 88% were seen once, and the ten largest hold approximately 0.96%. The sequencing sample was made of PBMCs. V is TRBV10-3 and J is TRBJ1-1; D gene uncertain. This TCR derives from a man aged 25 to 45 in good health and CMV-seronegative. Written as DNA, the CDR3 is TGTGCCATCAGTGCCGCAGGCCCGAACACTGAAGCTTTCTTT. Amino acid sequence: CAISAAGPNTEAFF.